The source of this T cell receptor (beta chain) is a study of T cells in Graves' hyperthyroidism and ophthalmopathy. This CDR3 comprises 14 residues. Per germline, CDR1 SGHRS and CDR2 YFSETQ. V lost 6 bases, J lost 2 bases, and 13 bases lay in between. TCR beta CDR3 region amplification was performed from RNA transcripts. Carried out on the TCR CDR3, a first-round RT-PCR used the HTBI primer set. Each CDR3 protein gets one entry after TCRdb re-called the multiplex PCR reads with MiXCR. Altogether some 560,000 distinct CDR3 sequences are present, 15% to 19% being singletons, with the ten largest covering approximately 7%. In this sample, this clonotype turned up many times.

The clonotype was recovered from a woman aged 25 to 39 with Graves' hyperthyroidism. The sample taken for sequencing was blood. V gene TRBV5-1 combines with J gene TRBJ2-3; no firm D call. DNA of the CDR3: TGCGCCAGCAAGGCAGGAGTTGCCACAGATACGCAGTATTTT. Encoded protein: CASKAGVATDTQYF. Full variable domain (outside the CDR3, taken from reference TRBV5-1 and TRBJ2-3): KAGVTQTPRYLIKTRGQQVTLSCSPISGHRSVSWYQQTPGQGLQFLFEYFSETQRNKGNFPGRFSGRQFSNSRSEMNVSTLELGDSALYLCASKAGVATDTQYFGPGTRLTVL.